The rows below give T cell receptor beta chains drawn from one sample of a study of T cells in Graves' hyperthyroidism and ophthalmopathy. TCRdb called the multiplex PCR reads again in MiXCR, with one record for every CDR3 protein. Among roughly 240,000 distinct CDR3 sequences listed, almost 25% were seen once. Sequenced material: blood. These receptors were collected from a woman in her thirties or forties with Graves' ophthalmopathy. CDR3s include the opening cysteine and the closing phenylalanine or tryptophan. The D gene is left open where the match is weak. Not every row has a clone size; where given, it reads once, few, many or a size class.

J: TRBJ2-7; size: once; V: TRBV28; D: TRBD1; DNA: TGTGCCAGCCGTTACCGGGACAGGGCACCCTACGAGCAGTACTTC; CDR3: CASRYRDRAPYEQYF
J: TRBJ2-1; size: many; V: TRBV12-5; D: -; DNA: TGTGCTAGTGGTTTGGTGGGGCAGAGGCTGTTCTTC; CDR3: CASGLVGQRLFF
J: TRBJ1-1; size: few; V: TRBV6-1; D: TRBD1; DNA: TGTGTCAGCAGCCCGAGACAGGGGGCGAACACTGAAGCTTTCTTT; CDR3: CVSSPRQGANTEAFF
J: TRBJ2-2; size: many; V: TRBV28; D: TRBD2; DNA: TGTGCCAGCACCTCTCCCTGGACTAGCGGGTTAACCGGGGAGCTGTTTTTT; CDR3: CASTSPWTSGLTGELFF
J: TRBJ1-1; size: many; V: TRBV7-8; D: -; DNA: TGTGCCAGCAGCTTAGACGCGGGGGCAGGGACTGAAGCTTTCTTT; CDR3: CASSLDAGAGTEAFF
J: TRBJ1-1; size: many; V: TRBV25-1; D: -; DNA: TGTGCCAGCAGTGAAGTGGGGGGGAACACTGAAGCTTTCTTT; CDR3: CASSEVGGNTEAFF
J: TRBJ1-1; size: many; V: TRBV12-3/TRBV12-4; D: -; DNA: TGTGCCAGCCTAACCCAATTGAACACTGAAGCTTTCTTT; CDR3: CASLTQLNTEAFF
J: TRBJ1-1; size: many; V: TRBV6-1; D: -; DNA: TGTGCCAGCAGTGAAACCCTGACAGTCCCCACTGAAGCTTTCTTT; CDR3: CASSETLTVPTEAFF
J: TRBJ1-1; size: many; V: TRBV29-1; D: -; DNA: TGCAGCGCGAACAAGAACACTGAAGCTTTCTTT; CDR3: CSANKNTEAFF
J: TRBJ2-5; size: many; V: TRBV15; D: -; DNA: TGTGCCACCAGCTTGGGGGTAGCGGAAGAGACCCAGTACTTC; CDR3: CATSLGVAEETQYF
J: TRBJ2-5; size: -; V: TRBV20-1; D: TRBD1; DNA: TGCAGTGCTCTACAGGGGGCTTGGCGGGAGCGGGAGACCCAGTACTTC; CDR3: CSALQGAWRERETQYF
J: TRBJ2-5; size: many; V: TRBV28; D: -; DNA: TGTGCCAGCAGTTTAGGTGTATCGCGGGCCCAGTACTTC; CDR3: CASSLGVSRAQYF
J: TRBJ2-7; size: many; V: TRBV28; D: -; DNA: TGTGCCAGCCAAAAAGGCGGTATCCTCTCCTACGAGCAGTACTTC; CDR3: CASQKGGILSYEQYF
J: TRBJ2-7; size: many; V: TRBV29-1; D: -; DNA: TGCAGCGTTGAAGTTACAGCCTACGAGCAGTACTTC; CDR3: CSVEVTAYEQYF
J: TRBJ2-7; size: many; V: TRBV6-5; D: TRBD2; DNA: TGTGCCAGCAGGTCGCTAGCGGGAGGGCCTGACGAGCAGTACTTC; CDR3: CASRSLAGGPDEQYF
J: TRBJ2-7; size: -; V: TRBV7-2; D: TRBD1; DNA: TGTGCCGTCTCGGACAGGTGGTACGAGCAGTACTTC; CDR3: CAVSDRWYEQYF
J: TRBJ2-2; size: -; V: TRBV6-5; D: TRBD2; DNA: TGTGCCAGCAGTTACTCCCTAGCGGGAAGGTCCGGGGAGCTGTTTTTT; CDR3: CASSYSLAGRSGELFF
J: TRBJ2-5; size: many; V: TRBV12-3/TRBV12-4; D: -; DNA: TGTGCCAGCAGCTTAGGCAGACAAGAGACCCAGTACTTC; CDR3: CASSLGRQETQYF
J: TRBJ2-5; size: many; V: TRBV7-3; D: -; DNA: TGTGCCAGCAGCTACGGAGGGGGACAAGAGACCCAGTACTTC; CDR3: CASSYGGGQETQYF
J: TRBJ2-7; size: many; V: TRBV14; D: TRBD2; DNA: TGTGCCAGCAGCGACGACAAGCCGGGAGGGGAGTACGAGCAGTACTTC; CDR3: CASSDDKPGGEYEQYF
J: TRBJ2-5; size: few; V: TRBV7-2; D: -; DNA: TGTGCCAGCAGATTCGACTTTCGCCAAGAGACTCAGTACTTC; CDR3: CASRFDFRQETQYF
J: TRBJ1-6; size: many; V: TRBV11-2; D: -; DNA: TGTGCCAGCAGCCCAGACAGGTTTTCACCCCTCCACTTT; CDR3: CASSPDRFSPLHF
J: TRBJ1-1; size: many; V: TRBV18; D: TRBD1; DNA: TGTGCCAGCTCACCGACCGGACAGGGGGGTCTGGCTTTCTTT; CDR3: CASSPTGQGGLAFF
J: TRBJ2-7; size: many; V: TRBV6-5; D: -; DNA: TGTGCCAGCAGTTACTCTTCATCGGGCCGACCCTACGAGCAGTACTTC; CDR3: CASSYSSSGRPYEQYF
J: TRBJ2-7; size: many; V: TRBV28; D: -; DNA: TGTGCCAGCAGTCCGGCGGGATTGGGGTACGAGCAGTACTTC; CDR3: CASSPAGLGYEQYF
J: TRBJ2-5; size: -; V: TRBV5-1; D: -; DNA: TGCGCCAGCAGCTTGGCCTCCCCCCGAGAGGAGACCCAGTACTTC; CDR3: CASSLASPREETQYF
J: TRBJ1-2; size: many; V: TRBV6-9; D: -; DNA: TGTGCCAGCAGTTATCCAGGGGTGAACTATGGCTACACCTTC; CDR3: CASSYPGVNYGYTF
J: TRBJ1-1; size: many; V: TRBV9; D: TRBD1; DNA: TGTGCCAGCAGCGTAGGGGACAGCGGCTTTGGCACTGAAGCTTTCTTT; CDR3: CASSVGDSGFGTEAFF
J: TRBJ2-5; size: few; V: TRBV28; D: TRBD2; DNA: TGTGCCAGCAGTTTCTCTTCTAGCGGGAAGGCCACTCAGTACTTC; CDR3: CASSFSSSGKATQYF
J: TRBJ1-2; size: many; V: TRBV10-3; D: -; DNA: TGTGCCATCAGGGGGGGTGCGGGTCTCTATGGCTACACCTTC; CDR3: CAIRGGAGLYGYTF